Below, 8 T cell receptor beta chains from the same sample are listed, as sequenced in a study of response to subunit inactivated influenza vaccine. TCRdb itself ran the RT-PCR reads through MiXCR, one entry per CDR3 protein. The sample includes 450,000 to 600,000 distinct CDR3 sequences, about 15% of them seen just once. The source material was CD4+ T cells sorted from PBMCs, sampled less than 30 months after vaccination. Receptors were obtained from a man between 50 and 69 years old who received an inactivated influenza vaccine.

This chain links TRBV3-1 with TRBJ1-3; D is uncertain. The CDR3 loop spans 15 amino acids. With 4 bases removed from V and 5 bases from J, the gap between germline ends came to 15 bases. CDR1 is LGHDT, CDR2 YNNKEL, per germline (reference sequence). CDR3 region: CASSPAAMRRNTIYF. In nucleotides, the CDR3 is TGTGCCAGCAGCCCCGCCGCGATGAGACGAAACACCATATATTTT.

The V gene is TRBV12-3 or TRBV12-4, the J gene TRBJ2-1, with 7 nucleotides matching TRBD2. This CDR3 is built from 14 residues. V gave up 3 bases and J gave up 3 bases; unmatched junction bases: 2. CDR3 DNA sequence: TGTGCCAGCAGTTTGCGGGAGCTCTACAATGAGCAGTTCTTC. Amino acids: CASSLRELYNEQFF.

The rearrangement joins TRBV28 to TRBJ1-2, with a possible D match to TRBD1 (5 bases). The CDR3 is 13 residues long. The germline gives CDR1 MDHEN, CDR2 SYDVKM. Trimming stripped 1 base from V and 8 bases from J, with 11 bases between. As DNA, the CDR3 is TGTGCCAGCAGTTTATCTCCAGGGTACGGCTACACCTTC. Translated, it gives CASSLSPGYGYTF.

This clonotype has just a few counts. The CDR3 sequence is CASRIGLNNEQFF. CDR3 bases: TGCGCCAGCAGGATTGGACTAAACAATGAGCAGTTCTTC. The chain has TRBV5-1 and TRBJ2-1; possible D gene TRBD2, 6 bases. CDR1 and CDR2 from the germline V gene are SGHRS and YFSETQ. V was trimmed by 5 bases and J by 5 bases, leaving 11 bases between them. CDR3 size: 13 residues.

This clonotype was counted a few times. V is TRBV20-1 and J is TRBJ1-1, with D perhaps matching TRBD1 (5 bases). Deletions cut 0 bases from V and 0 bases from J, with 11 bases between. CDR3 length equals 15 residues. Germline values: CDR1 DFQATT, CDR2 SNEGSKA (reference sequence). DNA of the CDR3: TGCAGTGCTAGAGATGGGACGGCAATGAACACTGAAGCTTTCTTT. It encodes CSARDGTAMNTEAFF.

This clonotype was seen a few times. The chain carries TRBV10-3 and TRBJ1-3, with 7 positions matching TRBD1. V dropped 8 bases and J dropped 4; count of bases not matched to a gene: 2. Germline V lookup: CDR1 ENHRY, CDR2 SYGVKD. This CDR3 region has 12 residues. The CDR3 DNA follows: TGTGCCATCTCAGGGGGAGGAAACACCATATATTTT. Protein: CAISGGGNTIYF.

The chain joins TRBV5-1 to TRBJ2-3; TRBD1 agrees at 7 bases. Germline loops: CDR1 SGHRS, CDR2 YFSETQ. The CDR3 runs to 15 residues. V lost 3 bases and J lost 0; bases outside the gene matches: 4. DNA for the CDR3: TGCGCCAGCAGCTCGACAGGGCGAAGCACAGATACGCAGTATTTT. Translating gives CASSSTGRSTDTQYF.

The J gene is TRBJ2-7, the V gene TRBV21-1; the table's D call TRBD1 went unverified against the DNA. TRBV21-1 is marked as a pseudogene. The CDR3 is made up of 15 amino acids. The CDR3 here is CASSKKGRTGYEQYF. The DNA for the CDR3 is TGTGCCAGCAGCAAAAAGGGTAGGACAGGGTACGAGCAGTACTTC.